What follows are 13 T cell receptor beta chains derived from one specimen sequenced in a study of shared clonotypes between healthy human individuals. Profiled with immunoSEQ multiplex PCR; TCRdb holds only in-frame clones, not every one. The data contain 450,000 or so clones, 70% to 80% of them seen just once; the ten biggest clones take up around 12%. What was sequenced was PBMCs. Receptor source: a woman aged 40 to 49 in good health. Some clones in this sample may be carry-over from other donors' samples.

The rearrangement uses TRBV7-9 and TRBJ1-4; TRBD1 agrees at 10 bases. J gave up 6 bases and V 5 bases, and 9 bases lay outside the gene matches. The length of the CDR3 is 16 residues. Looked up from germline, CDR1 is SEHNR and CDR2 is FQNEAQ (reference sequence). This CDR3 is CASSDFSGTGDEKLFF. CDR3 DNA: TGTGCCAGCAGCGATTTCTCCGGGACAGGGGATGAAAAACTGTTTTTT.

In regard to this clone: A read error is the likely source, as a far larger clone sits one nucleotide away. This chain joins TRBV29-1 and TRBJ2-1; no definite D call. The CDR3 runs to 11 residues. Germline V lookup: CDR1 SQVTM, CDR2 ANQGSEA. Here the CDR3 reads CGASPGNEQFF. The CDR3 bases are TGCGGCGCCTCTCCTGGGAATGAGCAGTTCTTC.

Remarks on this clone: A far more abundant clone sits one base away, making this likely a read error. The V call is TRBV4-1, the J call TRBJ1-2; unclear D gene. V lost 0 bases, J lost 7 bases, and 9 bases lay in between. In germline, CDR1 is MGHRA, CDR2 YSYEKL. The CDR3 runs to 13 residues. The CDR3 DNA is TGCGCCAGCAGCCAAGAAGTTGGATGTGGCTACACCTTC. Protein sequence: CASSQEVGCGYTF.

This clone came up many times. The chain joins TRBV29-1 to TRBJ2-3; TRBD2 is a possible D gene (6 bases). Trimming cost V 8 bases and J 4 bases, with 19 bases left between them. The CDR3 is made up of 14 amino acids. Per germline, CDR1 SQVTM and CDR2 ANQGSEA. CDR3 residues: CSLQRTGEPDTQYF. In DNA, the CDR3 is TGCAGCTTACAGAGGACGGGAGAACCAGATACGCAGTATTTT.

Comments on this clone: A read error is possible here, since a much larger clone lies one base away. The rearrangement joins TRBV29-1 to TRBJ1-1; no clear D. This CDR3 has 12 amino acids. Germline V gives CDR1 SQVTM, CDR2 ANQGSEA. In DNA form, the CDR3 reads TGCGGCCCATCACACATGAACACTGAAGCTTTCTTT. Translated: CGPSHMNTEAFF.

This sequence joins TRBV5-1 and TRBJ2-4, with 10 bases aligning to TRBD2. The germline gives CDR1 SGHRS, CDR2 YFSETQ. J lost 2 bases, V lost 0 bases, and 5 bases had no gene match. This CDR3 contains 17 residues. CDR3 protein: CASSLGSSGGPKNIQYF. As DNA, the CDR3 is TGCGCCAGCAGCTTGGGTTCTAGCGGGGGCCCCAAAAACATTCAGTACTTC.

This sequence joins TRBV7-2 and TRBJ2-1, with 8 positions matching TRBD2. The length of the CDR3 is 15 residues. Germline CDR1 SGHTA, CDR2 FQGNSA. With V trimmed by 2 bases and J by 4 bases, 4 bases remained unmatched. The CDR3 nucleotides are TGTGCCAGCAGCTTATCTAGCGGGCAATACAATGAGCAGTTCTTC. Its translation is CASSLSSGQYNEQFF.

The chain couples TRBV5-4 to TRBJ2-1, with TRBD2 matching 9 bases. V shed 1 base, J shed 4 bases, and the junction held 0 bases outside the gene matches. Germline loops: CDR1 SGHNT, CDR2 YYREEE (reference sequence). The CDR3 runs 14 residues. The CDR3 sequence is CASSLLAGYNEQFF. The CDR3 nucleotides are TGTGCCAGCAGCTTGCTAGCGGGGTACAATGAGCAGTTCTTC.

The rearrangement links TRBV30 to TRBJ2-1; D may correspond to TRBD1 or TRBD2 (6 bases each). The CDR3 has 15 residues. Between the trimmed V and J ends, which lost 2 bases and 4 bases, there was a span of 15 bases. The germline gives CDR1 GTSNPN, CDR2 SVGIG (reference sequence). The CDR3 DNA follows: TGTGCCTGGAGTCAAGGGGGGACATCTTACAATGAGCAGTTCTTC. As protein: CAWSQGGTSYNEQFF.

Turning to this clone: Just one base apart from a much larger clone, this may be a read error. This sequence joins TRBV9 and TRBJ2-1; perhaps TRBD1 as D (8 bases). The CDR3 runs 15 residues. The V and J ends lost 4 bases and 3 bases respectively, with 14 bases between them. CDR1 SGDLS and CDR2 YYNGEE come from the germline V gene. CDR3 DNA: TGTGCCAGCAGCCCACAGGGGGGGAGCTACAATGAGCAGTTCTTC. This translates into CASSPQGGSYNEQFF.

The chain couples TRBV28 to TRBJ2-7, with D possibly TRBD2 on 6 matching bases. Per the germline V gene, CDR1 is MDHEN and CDR2 is SYDVKM. The V end lost 4 bases, the J end lost 5 bases, and 15 bases lay between the germline ends. CDR3 length: 14 amino acids. CDR3 coding DNA: TGTGCCAGCAGTTCTCGGAGGGTGGTCCACGAGCAGTACTTC. As protein: CASSSRRVVHEQYF.

The count of this clone is one. The V and J genes are TRBV10-3 and TRBJ1-1, with D possibly matching TRBD1 (6 bases). V dropped 8 bases and J dropped 3 bases, with 13 bases sitting between them. The CDR3 has 13 residues. Germline V lookup: CDR1 ENHRY, CDR2 SYGVKD. In nucleotides, the CDR3 is TGTGCCATCGCCCGACAGGACGACACTGAAGCTTTCTTT. Translation gives CAIARQDDTEAFF.

The V gene is TRBV9, the J gene TRBJ2-1; D is ambiguous. The CDR3 loop spans 14 amino acids. Trimming removed 3 bases at V and 9 bases at J, with 16 bases between. The germline V gene encodes CDR1 SGDLS and CDR2 YYNGEE. The CDR3 region is CASSGVLGSGEQFF. In DNA, the CDR3 is TGTGCCAGCAGCGGTGTGCTAGGCTCCGGTGAGCAGTTCTTC.